The T cell receptor (beta chain) under discussion was sequenced for a study of T cells after yellow fever vaccination. Study-wide context: SMART-Seq v4 Ultra Low Input prepared libraries from low-cell fractions.

Germline V lookup: CDR1 LGHDT, CDR2 YNNKEL (reference sequence). Trimming stripped 5 bases from V and 4 bases from J, with 15 bases between. The CDR3 has 14 amino acids. This clonotype was found many times. The antigen is unknown. TCRdb passed the 5' RACE reads through MiXCR, listing each CDR3 protein once. This sample yields around 500,000 distinct CDR3 sequences, of which about a fifth are seen a single time; about 17% belongs to the top ten. Study-level points and caveats: Researchers report a weaker secondary response that nonetheless peaked faster, day 5 versus 15. Reappearance after the booster was seen for most primary-vaccination clones, at around 95% CD4 and about 90% CD8.

The clonotype was recovered from a man between 18 and 35 years old who received the YFV17D yellow fever vaccine. The V call is TRBV3-1, the J call TRBJ2-7, with D perhaps being TRBD1 or TRBD2 (5 bases each). The sequencing here drew on PBMCs, taken about 20 days after the first yellow fever vaccination. CDR3 nucleotides: TGTGCCAGCAGCTTATTACCCGGGACGTACGAGCAGTACTTC. It is translated as CASSLLPGTYEQYF.